The entry below gives a single T cell receptor (beta chain) sequence along with its context. What it binds is unknown. Germline lookup yields CDR1 SGHTA and CDR2 FQGNSA. The germline V and J ends were trimmed by 5 bases and 1 base, with 18 bases remaining between them. This CDR3 is 17 amino acids long. This entry belongs to a study of T cell responses to AZD1222 COVID-19 vaccine. Measured with immunoSEQ multiplex PCR; TCRdb has only the in-frame clones, and not every one. This repertoire shows approximately 180,000 clones, around nine tenths found once; its top ten account for around 3.6%. Study-wide results and caveats: It was only a handful of AZD1222 recipients who were seropositive at baseline. The donors showed a predominance of white British ancestry and of females, with possible underestimation of clonal diversity.

This TCR was sampled from an adult who received the MenACWY meningococcal vaccine as a control. Sequenced material: peripheral blood, taken 28 days after the second dose of the MenACWY control vaccine. The chain employs TRBV7-2 and TRBJ1-3, with D unclear. The CDR3 region is CASSPQGTRLSGNTIYF. The CDR3 region has the DNA TGTGCCAGCAGCCCCCAAGGCACCCGACTTTCTGGAAACACCATATATTTT.